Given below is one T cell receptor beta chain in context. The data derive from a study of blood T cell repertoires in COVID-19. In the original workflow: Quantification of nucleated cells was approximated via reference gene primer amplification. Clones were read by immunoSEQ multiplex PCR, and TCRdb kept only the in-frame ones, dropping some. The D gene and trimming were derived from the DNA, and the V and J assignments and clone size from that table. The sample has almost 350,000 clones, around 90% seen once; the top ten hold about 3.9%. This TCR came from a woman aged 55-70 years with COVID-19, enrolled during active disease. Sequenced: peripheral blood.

The CDR3 reads CASSFGGGGNQPQHF. The CDR3 DNA is TGTGCCAGCAGCTTTGGGGGGGGCGGCAATCAGCCCCAGCATTTT. This chain links TRBV7-2 with TRBJ1-5, with D possibly TRBD1 on 6 matching bases. The CDR3 is 15 amino acids. V was clipped by 3 bases and J by 2 bases, with 11 bases between them. Germline CDR1 reads SGHTA; CDR2 reads FQGNSA.